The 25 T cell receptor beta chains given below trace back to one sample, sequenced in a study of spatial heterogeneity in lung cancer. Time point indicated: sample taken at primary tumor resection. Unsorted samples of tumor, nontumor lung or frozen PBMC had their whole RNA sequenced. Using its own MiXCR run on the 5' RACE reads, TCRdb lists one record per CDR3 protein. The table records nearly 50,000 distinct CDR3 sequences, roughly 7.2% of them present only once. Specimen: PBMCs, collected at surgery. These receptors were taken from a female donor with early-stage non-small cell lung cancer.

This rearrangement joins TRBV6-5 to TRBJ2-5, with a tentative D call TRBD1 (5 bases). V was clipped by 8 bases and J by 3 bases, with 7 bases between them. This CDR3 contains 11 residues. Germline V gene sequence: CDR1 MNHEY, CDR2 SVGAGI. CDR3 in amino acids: CASGREETQYF. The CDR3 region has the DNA TGTGCCAGCGGCAGGGAAGAGACCCAGTACTTC.

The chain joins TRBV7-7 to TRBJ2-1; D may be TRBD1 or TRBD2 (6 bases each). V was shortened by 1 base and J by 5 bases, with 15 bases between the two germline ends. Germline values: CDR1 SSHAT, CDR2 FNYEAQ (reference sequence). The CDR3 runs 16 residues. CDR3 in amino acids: CASSLGPGAFHNEQFF. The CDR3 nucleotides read TGTGCCAGCAGCTTAGGTCCGGGGGCCTTCCACAATGAGCAGTTCTTC.

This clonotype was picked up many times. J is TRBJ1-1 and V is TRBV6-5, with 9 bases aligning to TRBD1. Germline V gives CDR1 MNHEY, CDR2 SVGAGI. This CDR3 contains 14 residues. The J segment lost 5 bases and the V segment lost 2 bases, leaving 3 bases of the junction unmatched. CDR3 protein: CASSYGQGLTEAFF. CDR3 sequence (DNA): TGTGCCAGCAGTTACGGACAGGGGTTGACTGAAGCTTTCTTT.

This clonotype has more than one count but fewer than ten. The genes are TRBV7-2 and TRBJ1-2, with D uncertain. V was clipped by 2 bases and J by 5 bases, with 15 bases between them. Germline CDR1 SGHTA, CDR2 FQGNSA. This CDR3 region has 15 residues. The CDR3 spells CASSLPTAVEYGYTF. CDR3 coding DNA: TGTGCCAGCAGCTTACCGACTGCGGTTGAATATGGCTACACCTTC.

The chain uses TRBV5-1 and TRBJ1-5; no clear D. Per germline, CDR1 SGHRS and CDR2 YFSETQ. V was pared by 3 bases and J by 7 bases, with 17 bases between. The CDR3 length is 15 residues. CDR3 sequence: CASSSLWKHGQPQHF. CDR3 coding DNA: TGCGCCAGCAGCTCACTGTGGAAACACGGGCAGCCCCAGCATTTT.

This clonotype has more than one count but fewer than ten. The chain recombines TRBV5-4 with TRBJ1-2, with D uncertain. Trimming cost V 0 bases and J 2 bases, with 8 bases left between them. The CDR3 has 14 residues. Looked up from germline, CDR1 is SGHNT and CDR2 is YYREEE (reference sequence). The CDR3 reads CASSLEARNYGYTF. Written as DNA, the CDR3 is TGTGCCAGCAGCTTGGAGGCGAGAAACTATGGCTACACCTTC.

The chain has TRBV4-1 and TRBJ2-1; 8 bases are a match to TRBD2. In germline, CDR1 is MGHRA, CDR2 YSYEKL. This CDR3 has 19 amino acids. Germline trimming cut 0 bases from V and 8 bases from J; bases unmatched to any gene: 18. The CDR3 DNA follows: TGCGCCAGCAGCCAAGATAGGGGACTAGTCGGAGGAAAAGGCGATGAGCAGTTCTTC. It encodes CASSQDRGLVGGKGDEQFF.

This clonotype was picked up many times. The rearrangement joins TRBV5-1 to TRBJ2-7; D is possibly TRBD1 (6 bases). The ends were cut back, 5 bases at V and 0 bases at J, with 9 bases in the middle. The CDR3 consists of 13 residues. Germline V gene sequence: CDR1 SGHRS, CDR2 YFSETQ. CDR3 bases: TGCGCCAGCAGAACAGGGAGCTCCTACGAGCAGTACTTC. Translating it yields CASRTGSSYEQYF.

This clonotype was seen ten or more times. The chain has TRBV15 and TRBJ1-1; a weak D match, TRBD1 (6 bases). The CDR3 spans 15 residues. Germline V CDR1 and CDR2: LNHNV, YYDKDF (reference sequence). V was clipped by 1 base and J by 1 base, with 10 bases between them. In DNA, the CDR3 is TGTGCCACCAGCAGAGCTCAGGGGACGAACACTGAAGCTTTCTTT. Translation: CATSRAQGTNTEAFF.

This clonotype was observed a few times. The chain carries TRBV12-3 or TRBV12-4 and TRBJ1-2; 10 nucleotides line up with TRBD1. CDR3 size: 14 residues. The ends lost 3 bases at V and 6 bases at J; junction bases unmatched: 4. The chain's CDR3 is CASSFDRGLDGYTF. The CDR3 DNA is TGTGCCAGCAGTTTCGACAGGGGGCTTGATGGCTACACCTTC.

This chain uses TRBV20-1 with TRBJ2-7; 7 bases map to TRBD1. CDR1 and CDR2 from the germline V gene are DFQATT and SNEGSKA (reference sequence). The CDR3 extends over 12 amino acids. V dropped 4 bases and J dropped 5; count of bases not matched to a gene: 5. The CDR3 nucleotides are TGCAGTGCTATCGACAGGGTCAACGAGCAGTACTTC. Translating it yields CSAIDRVNEQYF.

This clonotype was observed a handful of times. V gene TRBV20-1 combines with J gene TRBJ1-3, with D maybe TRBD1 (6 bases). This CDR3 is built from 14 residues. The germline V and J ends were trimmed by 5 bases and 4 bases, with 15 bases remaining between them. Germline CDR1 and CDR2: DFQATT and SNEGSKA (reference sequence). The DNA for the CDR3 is TGCAGTGCTCCAGACAGGCTGCGGGGAAACACCATATATTTT. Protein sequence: CSAPDRLRGNTIYF.

CDR3 loop: CASSLGQGKEKLFF. The DNA of the CDR3 is TGCGCCAGCAGCTTGGGACAGGGGAAGGAAAAACTGTTTTTT. This rearrangement joins TRBV5-1 to TRBJ1-4; 8 nucleotides match TRBD1. CDR3 size: 14 residues. J was trimmed by 8 bases and V by 0 bases; bases with no gene match: 3. CDR1 is SGHRS, CDR2 YFSETQ, per germline.

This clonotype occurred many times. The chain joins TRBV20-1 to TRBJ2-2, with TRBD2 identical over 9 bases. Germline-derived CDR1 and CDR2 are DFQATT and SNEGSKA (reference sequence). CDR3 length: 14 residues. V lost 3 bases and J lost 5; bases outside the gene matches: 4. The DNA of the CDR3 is TGCAGTGCTAGCAAGCGGGGGGTTACCGGGGAGCTGTTTTTT. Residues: CSASKRGVTGELFF.

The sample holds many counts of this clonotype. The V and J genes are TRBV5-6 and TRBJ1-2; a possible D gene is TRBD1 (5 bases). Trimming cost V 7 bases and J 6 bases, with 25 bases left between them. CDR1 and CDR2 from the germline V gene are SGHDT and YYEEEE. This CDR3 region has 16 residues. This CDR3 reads CASDGIGGTVGHGYTF. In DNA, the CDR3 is TGTGCCAGCGACGGTATTGGTGGGACGGTCGGCCATGGCTACACCTTC. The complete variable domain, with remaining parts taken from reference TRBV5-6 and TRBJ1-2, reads DAGVTQSPTHLIKTRGQQVTLRCSPKSGHDTVSWYQQALGQGPQFIFQYYEEEERQRGNFPDRFSGHQFPNYSSELNVNALLLGDSALYLCASDGIGGTVGHGYTFGSGTRLTVV.

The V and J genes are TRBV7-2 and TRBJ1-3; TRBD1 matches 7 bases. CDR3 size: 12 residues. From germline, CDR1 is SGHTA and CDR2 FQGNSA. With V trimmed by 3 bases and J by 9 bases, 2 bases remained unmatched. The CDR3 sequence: CASSFQGGTIYF. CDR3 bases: TGTGCCAGCAGCTTCCAGGGGGGCACCATATATTTT.

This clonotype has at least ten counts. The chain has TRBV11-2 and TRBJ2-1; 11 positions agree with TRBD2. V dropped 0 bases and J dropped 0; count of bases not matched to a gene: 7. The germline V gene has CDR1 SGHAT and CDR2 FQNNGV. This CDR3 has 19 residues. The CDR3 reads CASSLEVRLAGSSYNEQFF. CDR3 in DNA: TGTGCCAGCAGCTTAGAAGTCCGACTAGCGGGGAGCTCCTACAATGAGCAGTTCTTC.

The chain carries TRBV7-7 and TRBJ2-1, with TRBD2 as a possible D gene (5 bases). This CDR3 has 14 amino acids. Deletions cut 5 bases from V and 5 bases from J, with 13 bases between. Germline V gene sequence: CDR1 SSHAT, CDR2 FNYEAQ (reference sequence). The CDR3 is CASSLRDGDNEQFF. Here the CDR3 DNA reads TGTGCCAGCAGCCTGAGGGATGGCGACAATGAGCAGTTCTTC.

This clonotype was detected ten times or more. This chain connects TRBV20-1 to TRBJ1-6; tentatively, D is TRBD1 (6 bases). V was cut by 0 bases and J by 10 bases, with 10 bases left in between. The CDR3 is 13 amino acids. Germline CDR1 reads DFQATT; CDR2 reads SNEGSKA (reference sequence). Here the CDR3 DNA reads TGCAGTGCTAGAGATACAGGGAACTCACCCCTCCACTTT. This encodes CSARDTGNSPLHF.

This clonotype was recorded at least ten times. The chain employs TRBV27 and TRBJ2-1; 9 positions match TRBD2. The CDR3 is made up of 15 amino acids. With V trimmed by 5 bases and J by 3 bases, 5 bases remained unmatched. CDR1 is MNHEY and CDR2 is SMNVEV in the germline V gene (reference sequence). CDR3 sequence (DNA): TGTGCCAGCAGTCCGCGGGGGGGTTTCTACAATGAGCAGTTCTTC. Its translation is CASSPRGGFYNEQFF.

CDR3: CSASNNLNTEAFF. The DNA for the CDR3 is TGCAGTGCTAGCAATAACTTGAACACTGAAGCTTTCTTT. The genes are TRBV20-1 and TRBJ1-1, with no clear D. Trimming stripped 3 bases from V and 0 bases from J, with 8 bases between. Germline V CDR1 and CDR2: DFQATT, SNEGSKA (reference sequence). The CDR3 length is 13 residues.

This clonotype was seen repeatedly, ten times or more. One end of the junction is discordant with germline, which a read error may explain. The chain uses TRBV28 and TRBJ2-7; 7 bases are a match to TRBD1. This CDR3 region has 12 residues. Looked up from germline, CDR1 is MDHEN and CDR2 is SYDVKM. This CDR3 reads CASSLRTGTADF. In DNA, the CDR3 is TGTGCCAGCAGTCTCCGCACCGGGACAGCCGACTTC.

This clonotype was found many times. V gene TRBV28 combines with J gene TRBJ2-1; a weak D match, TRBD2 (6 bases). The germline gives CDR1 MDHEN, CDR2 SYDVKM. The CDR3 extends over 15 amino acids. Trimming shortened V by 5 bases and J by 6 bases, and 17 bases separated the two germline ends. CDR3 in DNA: TGTGCCAGCAGTCCCCGGGACTTCGCGATCAATGAGCAGTTCTTC. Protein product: CASSPRDFAINEQFF.

CDR3 loop: CASSSTGGDYEQYF. The CDR3 DNA sequence: TGTGCCAGCAGTTCCACAGGGGGAGACTACGAGCAGTACTTC. V gene TRBV6-6 combines with J gene TRBJ2-7, with 8 bases identical to TRBD1. After removal of 4 bases from V and 3 bases from J, the junction contained 5 bases not matched to a gene. The germline gives CDR1 MNHNY, CDR2 SVGAGI (reference sequence). The CDR3 contains 14 residues.

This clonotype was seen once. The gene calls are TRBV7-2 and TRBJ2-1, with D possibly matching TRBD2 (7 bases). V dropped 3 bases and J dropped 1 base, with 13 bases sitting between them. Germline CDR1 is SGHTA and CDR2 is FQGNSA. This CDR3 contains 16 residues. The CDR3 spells CASSFGGGASYNEQFF. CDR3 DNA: TGTGCCAGCAGCTTCGGCGGGGGCGCGTCCTACAATGAGCAGTTCTTC.